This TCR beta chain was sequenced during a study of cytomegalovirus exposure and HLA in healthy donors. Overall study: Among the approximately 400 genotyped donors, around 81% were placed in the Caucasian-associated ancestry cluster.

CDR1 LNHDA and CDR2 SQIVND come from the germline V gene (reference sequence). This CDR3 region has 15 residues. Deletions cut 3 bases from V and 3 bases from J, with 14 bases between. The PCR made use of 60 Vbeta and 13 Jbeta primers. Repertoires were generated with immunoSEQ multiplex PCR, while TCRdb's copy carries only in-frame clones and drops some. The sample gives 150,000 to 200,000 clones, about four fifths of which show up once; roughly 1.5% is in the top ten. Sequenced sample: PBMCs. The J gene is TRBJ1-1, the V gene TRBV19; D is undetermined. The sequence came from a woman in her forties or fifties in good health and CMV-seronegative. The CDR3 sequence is CASSIRSGVDTEAFF. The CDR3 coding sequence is TGTGCCAGTAGTATCAGGTCCGGGGTCGACACTGAAGCTTTCTTT.